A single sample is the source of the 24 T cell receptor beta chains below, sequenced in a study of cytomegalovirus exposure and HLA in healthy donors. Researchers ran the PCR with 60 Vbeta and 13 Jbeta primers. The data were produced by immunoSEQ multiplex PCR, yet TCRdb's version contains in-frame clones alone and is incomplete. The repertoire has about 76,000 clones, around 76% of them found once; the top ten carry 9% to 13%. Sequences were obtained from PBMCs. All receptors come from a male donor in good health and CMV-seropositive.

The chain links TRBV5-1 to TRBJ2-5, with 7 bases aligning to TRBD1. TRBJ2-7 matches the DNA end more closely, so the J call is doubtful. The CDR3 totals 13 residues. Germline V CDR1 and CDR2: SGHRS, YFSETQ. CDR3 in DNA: TGCGCCAGCTCCCGCGAGGGGGCTTACGAGCAGTACTTC. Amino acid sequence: CASSREGAYEQYF.

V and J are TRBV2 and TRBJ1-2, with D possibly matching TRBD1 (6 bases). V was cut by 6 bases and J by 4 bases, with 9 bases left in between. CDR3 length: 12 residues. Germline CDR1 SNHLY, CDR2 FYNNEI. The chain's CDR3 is CASRGDIYGYTF. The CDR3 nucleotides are TGTGCCAGCAGAGGGGACATCTATGGCTACACCTTC.

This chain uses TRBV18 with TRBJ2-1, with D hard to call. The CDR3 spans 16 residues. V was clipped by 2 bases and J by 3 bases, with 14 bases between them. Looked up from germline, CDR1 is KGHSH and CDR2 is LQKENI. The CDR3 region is CASSPLVAAHYNEQFF. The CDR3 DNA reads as TGTGCCAGCTCACCATTAGTCGCGGCTCACTACAATGAGCAGTTCTTC.

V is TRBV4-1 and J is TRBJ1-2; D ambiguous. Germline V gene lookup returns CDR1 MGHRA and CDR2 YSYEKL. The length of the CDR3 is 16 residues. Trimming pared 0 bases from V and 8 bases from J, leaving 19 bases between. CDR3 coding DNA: TGCGCCAGCAGCCAAGATCGGGTTTCCCTCTATTCCGGCTACACCTTC. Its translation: CASSQDRVSLYSGYTF.

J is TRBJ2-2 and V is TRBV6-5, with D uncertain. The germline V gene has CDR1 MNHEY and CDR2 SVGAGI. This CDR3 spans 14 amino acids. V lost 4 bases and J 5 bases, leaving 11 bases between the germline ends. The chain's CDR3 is CASSSTPRTGELFF. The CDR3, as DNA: TGTGCCAGCAGTTCTACTCCTCGGACCGGGGAGCTGTTTTTT.

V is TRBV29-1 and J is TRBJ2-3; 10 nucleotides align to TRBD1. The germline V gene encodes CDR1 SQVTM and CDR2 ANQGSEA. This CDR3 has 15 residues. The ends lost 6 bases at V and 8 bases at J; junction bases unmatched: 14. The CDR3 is CSVEPGQGTSGTQYF. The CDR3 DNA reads TGCAGCGTGGAACCGGGACAGGGGACCTCGGGTACGCAGTATTTT.

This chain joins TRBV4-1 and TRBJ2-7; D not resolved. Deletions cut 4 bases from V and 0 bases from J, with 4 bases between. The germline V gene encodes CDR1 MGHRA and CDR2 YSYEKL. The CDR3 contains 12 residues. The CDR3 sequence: CASSPSSYEQYF. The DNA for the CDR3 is TGCGCCAGCAGCCCGAGCTCCTACGAGCAGTACTTC.

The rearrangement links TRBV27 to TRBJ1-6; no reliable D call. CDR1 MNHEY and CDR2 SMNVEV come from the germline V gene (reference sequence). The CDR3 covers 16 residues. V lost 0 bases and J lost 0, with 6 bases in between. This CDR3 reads CASSLSGSSYNSPLHF. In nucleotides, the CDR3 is TGTGCCAGCAGTTTATCAGGGAGCTCCTATAATTCACCCCTCCACTTT.

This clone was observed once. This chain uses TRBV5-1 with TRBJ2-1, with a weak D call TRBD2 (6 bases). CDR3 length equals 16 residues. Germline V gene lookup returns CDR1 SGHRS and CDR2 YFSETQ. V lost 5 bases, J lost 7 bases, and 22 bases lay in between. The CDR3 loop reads CASSRTSGQLGNEQFF. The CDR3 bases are TGCGCCAGCAGTCGCACGAGCGGGCAACTAGGGAATGAGCAGTTCTTC.

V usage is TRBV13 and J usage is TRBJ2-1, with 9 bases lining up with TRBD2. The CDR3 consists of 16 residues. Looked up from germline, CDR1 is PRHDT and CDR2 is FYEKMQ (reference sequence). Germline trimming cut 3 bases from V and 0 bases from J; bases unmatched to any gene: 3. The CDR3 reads CASSLLAGRSYNEQFF. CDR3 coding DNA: TGTGCCAGCAGCTTGCTAGCGGGGCGCTCCTACAATGAGCAGTTCTTC.

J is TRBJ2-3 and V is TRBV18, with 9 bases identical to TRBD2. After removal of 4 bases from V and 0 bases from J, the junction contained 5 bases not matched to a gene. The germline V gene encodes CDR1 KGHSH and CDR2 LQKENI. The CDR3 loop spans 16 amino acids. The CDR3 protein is CASSLSGGRSTDTQYF. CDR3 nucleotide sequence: TGTGCCAGCTCACTAAGCGGGGGGCGAAGCACAGATACGCAGTATTTT.

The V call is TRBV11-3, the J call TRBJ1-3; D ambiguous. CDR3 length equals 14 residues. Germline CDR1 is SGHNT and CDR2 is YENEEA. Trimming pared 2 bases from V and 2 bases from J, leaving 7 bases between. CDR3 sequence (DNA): TGTGCCAGCAGCTTATCCCCGGCTGGAAACACCATATATTTT. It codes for CASSLSPAGNTIYF.

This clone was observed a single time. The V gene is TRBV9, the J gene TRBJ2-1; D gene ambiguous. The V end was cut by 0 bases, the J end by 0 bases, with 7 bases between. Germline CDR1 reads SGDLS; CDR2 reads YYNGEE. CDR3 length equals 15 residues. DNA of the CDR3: TGTGCCAGCAGCGTAGAGAGTAGCTCCTACAATGAGCAGTTCTTC. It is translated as CASSVESSSYNEQFF. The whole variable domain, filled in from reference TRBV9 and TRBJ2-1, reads DSGVTQTPKHLITATGQRVTLRCSPRSGDLSVYWYQQSLDQGLQFLIQYYNGEERAKGNILERFSAQQFPDLHSELNLSSLELGDSALYFCASSVESSSYNEQFFGPGTRLTVL.

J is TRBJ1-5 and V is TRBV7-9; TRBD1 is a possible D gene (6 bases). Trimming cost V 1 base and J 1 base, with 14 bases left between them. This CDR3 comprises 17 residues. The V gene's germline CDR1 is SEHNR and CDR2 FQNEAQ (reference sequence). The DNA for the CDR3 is TGTGCCAGCAGCTTAGGCAGGGGAGGGAAAAGCAATCAGCCCCAGCATTTT. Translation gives CASSLGRGGKSNQPQHF.

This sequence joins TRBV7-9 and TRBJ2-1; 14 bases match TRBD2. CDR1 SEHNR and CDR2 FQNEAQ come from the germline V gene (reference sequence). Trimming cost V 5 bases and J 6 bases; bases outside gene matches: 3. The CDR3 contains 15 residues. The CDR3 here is CASSTGLAGGNEQFF. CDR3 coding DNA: TGTGCCAGCAGCACAGGACTAGCGGGAGGCAATGAGCAGTTCTTC.

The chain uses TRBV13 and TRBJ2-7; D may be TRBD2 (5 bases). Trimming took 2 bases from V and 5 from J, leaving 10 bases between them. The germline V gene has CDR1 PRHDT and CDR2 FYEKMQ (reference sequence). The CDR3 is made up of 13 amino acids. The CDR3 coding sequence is TGTGCCAGCAGCTTATACCTTAGCGACGAGCAGTACTTC. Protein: CASSLYLSDEQYF. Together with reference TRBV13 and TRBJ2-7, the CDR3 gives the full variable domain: AAGVIQSPRHLIKEKRETATLKCYPIPRHDTVYWYQQGPGQDPQFLISFYEKMQSDKGSIPDRFSAQQFSDYHSELNMSSLELGDSALYFCASSLYLSDEQYFGPGTRLTVT.

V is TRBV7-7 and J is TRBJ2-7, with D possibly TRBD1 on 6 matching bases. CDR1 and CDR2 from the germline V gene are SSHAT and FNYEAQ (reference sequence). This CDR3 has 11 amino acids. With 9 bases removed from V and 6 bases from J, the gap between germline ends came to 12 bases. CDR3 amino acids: CARADSSEQYF. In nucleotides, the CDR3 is TGTGCCAGGGCGGACAGCTCCGAGCAGTACTTC.

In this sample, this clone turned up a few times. CDR3 region: CASSLGLAIDTQYF. DNA of the CDR3: TGTGCCAGCAGCTTAGGACTAGCCATAGATACGCAGTATTTT. The rearrangement links TRBV7-8 to TRBJ2-3, with TRBD2 matching 7 bases. The CDR3 consists of 14 residues. Germline lookup yields CDR1 SGHVS and CDR2 FQNEAQ. Unmatched junction bases numbered 3, after V lost 1 base and J lost 5 bases.

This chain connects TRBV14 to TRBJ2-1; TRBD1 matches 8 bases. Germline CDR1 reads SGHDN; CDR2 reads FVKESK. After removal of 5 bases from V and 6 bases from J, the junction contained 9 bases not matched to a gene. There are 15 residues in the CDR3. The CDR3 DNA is TGTGCCAGCAGCTTCGGACAGGGTCTCATCAATGAGCAGTTCTTC. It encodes CASSFGQGLINEQFF.

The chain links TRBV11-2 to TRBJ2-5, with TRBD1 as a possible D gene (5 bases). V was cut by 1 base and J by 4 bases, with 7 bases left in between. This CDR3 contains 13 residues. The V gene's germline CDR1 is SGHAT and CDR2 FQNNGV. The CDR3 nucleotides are TGTGCCAGCAGCTTAGGACAGCCAGAGACCCAGTACTTC. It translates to CASSLGQPETQYF.

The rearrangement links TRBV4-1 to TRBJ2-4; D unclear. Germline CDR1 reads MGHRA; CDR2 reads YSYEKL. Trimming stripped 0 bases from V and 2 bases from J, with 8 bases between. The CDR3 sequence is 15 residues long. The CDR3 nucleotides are TGCGCCAGCAGCCAAGAACCCACAACCAAAAACATTCAGTACTTC. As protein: CASSQEPTTKNIQYF.

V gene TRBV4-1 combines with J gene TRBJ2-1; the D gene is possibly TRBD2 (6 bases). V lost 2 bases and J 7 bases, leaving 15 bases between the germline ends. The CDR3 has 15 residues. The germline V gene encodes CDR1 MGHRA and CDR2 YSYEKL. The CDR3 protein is CASSQSGLPVNEQFF. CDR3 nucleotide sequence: TGCGCCAGCAGCCAAAGTGGACTACCTGTTAATGAGCAGTTCTTC.

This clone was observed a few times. The CDR3 DNA follows: TGTGCCAGCAGTAACCCAGGGGTCCGTGGCTACACCTTC. Translating it yields CASSNPGVRGYTF. The genes are TRBV6-5 and TRBJ1-2; possible D gene TRBD1, 6 bases. Per the germline V gene, CDR1 is MNHEY and CDR2 is SVGAGI. The CDR3 spans 13 residues. V was shortened by 5 bases and J by 7 bases, with 14 bases between the two germline ends.

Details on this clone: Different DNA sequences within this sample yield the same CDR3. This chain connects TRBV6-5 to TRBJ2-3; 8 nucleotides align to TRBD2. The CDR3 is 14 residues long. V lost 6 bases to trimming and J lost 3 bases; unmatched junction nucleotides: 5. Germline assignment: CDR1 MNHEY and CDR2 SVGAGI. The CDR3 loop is CASSLGGGTDTQYF. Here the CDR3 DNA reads TGTGCCAGCAGCCTCGGGGGGGGGACAGATACGCAGTATTTT.